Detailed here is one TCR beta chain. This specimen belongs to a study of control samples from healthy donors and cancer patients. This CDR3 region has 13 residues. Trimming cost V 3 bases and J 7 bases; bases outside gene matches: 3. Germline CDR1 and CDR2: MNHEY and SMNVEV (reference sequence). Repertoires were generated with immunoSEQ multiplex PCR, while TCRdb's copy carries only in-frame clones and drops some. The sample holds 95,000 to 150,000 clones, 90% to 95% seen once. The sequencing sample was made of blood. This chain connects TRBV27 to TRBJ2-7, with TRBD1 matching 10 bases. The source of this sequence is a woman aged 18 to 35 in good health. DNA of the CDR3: TGTGCCAGCAGTTTCGGGACAGGGGTTGAGCAGTACTTC. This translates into CASSFGTGVEQYF.